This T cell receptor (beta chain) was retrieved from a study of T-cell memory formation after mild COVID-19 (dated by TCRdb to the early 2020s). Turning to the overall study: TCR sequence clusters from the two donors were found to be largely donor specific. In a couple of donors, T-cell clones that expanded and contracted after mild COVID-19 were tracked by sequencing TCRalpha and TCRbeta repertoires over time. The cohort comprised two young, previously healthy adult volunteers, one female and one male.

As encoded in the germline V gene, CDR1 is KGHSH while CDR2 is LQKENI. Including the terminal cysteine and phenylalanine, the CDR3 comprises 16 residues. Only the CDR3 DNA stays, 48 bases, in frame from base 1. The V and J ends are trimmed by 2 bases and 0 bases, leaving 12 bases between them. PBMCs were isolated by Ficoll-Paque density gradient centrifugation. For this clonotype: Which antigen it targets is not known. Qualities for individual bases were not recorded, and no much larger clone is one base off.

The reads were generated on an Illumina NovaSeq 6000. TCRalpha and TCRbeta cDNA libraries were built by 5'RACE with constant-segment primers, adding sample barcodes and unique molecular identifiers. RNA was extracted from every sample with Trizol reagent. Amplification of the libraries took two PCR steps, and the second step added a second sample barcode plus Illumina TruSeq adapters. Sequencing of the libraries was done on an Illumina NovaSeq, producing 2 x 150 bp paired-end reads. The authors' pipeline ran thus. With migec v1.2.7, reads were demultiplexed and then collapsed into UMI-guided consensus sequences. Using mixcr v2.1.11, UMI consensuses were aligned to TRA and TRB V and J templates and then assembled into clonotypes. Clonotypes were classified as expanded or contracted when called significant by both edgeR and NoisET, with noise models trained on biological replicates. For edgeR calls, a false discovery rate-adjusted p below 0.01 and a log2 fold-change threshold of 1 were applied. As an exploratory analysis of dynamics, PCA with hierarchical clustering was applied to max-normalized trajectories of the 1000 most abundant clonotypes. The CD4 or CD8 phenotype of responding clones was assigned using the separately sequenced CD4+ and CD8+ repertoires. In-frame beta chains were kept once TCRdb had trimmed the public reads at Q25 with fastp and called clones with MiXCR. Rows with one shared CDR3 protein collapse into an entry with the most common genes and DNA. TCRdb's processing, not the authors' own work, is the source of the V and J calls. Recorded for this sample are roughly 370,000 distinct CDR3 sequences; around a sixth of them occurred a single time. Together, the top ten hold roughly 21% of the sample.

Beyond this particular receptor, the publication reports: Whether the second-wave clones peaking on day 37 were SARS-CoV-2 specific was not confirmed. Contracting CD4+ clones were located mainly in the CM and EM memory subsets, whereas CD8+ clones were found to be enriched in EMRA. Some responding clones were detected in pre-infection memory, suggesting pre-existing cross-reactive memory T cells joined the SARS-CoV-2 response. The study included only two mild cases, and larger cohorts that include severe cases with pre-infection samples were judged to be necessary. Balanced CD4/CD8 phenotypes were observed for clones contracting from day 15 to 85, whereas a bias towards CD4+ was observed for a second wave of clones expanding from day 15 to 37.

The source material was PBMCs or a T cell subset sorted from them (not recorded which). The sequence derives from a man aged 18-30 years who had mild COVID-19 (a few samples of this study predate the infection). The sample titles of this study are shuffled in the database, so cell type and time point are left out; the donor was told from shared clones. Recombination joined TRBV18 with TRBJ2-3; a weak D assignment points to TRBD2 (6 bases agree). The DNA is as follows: TGTGCCAGCTCACCAGGTTGGCGGGGTAGCACAGATACGCAGTATTTT. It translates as CASSPGWRGSTDTQYF.